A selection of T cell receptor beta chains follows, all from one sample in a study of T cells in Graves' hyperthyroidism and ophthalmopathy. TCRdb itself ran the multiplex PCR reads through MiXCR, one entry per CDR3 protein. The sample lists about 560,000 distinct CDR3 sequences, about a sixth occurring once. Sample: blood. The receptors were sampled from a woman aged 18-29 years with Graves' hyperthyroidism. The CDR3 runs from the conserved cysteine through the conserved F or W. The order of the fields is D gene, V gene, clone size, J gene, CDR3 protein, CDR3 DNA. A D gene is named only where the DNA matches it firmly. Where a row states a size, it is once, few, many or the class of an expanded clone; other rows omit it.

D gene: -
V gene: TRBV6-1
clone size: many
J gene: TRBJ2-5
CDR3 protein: CASSANRETQYF
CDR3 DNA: TGTGCCAGCAGTGCCAACAGGGAGACCCAGTACTTC

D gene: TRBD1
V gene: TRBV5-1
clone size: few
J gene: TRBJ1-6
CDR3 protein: CAGDRGREGSPLHF
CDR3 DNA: TGCGCCGGCGACAGGGGGCGCGAAGGTTCACCCCTCCACTTT

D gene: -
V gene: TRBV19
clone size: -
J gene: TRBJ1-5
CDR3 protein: CASSVQNSNQPQHF
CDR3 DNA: TGTGCCAGTAGTGTACAGAATAGCAATCAGCCCCAGCATTTT

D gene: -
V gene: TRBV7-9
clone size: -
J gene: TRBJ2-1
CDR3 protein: CASSPRAEQFF
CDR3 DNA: TGTGCCAGCAGCCCCAGGGCTGAGCAGTTCTTC

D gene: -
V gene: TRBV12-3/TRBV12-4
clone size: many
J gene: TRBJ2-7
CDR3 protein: CASSPHDSYEQYF
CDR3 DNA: TGTGCCAGCAGTCCCCACGACAGCTACGAGCAGTACTTC

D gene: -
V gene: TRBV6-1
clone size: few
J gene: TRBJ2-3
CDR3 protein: CASSVTRGPTDTQYF
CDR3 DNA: TGTGCCAGCAGCGTTACCCGGGGGCCGACAGATACGCAGTATTTT

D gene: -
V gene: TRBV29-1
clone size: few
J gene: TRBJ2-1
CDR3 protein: CSADTSSYNEQFF
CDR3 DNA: TGCAGCGCAGACACGAGCTCCTACAATGAGCAGTTCTTC

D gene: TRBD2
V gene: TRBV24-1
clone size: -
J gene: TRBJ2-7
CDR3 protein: CATSDWGLAGHYEQYF
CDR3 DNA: TGTGCCACCAGTGATTGGGGACTAGCGGGGCACTACGAGCAGTACTTC

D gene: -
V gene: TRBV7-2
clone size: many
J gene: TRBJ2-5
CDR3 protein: CASSSGPTGRSETQYF
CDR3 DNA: TGTGCCAGCAGCTCGGGACCGACAGGTCGGTCAGAGACCCAGTACTTC

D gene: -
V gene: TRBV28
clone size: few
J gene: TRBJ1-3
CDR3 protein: CASSLLQGYGNTIYF
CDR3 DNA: TGTGCCAGCAGCCTACTACAGGGATACGGAAACACCATATATTTT

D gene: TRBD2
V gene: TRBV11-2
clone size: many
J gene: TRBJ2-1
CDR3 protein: CASSVGTSGRGQFF
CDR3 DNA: TGTGCCAGCAGCGTAGGGACTAGCGGGAGAGGGCAGTTCTTC

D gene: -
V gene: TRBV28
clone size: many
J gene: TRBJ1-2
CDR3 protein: CASSLLQAYGYTF
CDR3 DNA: TGTGCCAGCAGTTTGCTGCAGGCCTATGGCTACACCTTC

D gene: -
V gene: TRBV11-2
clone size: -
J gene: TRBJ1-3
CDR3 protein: CASSAGTFSGNTIYF
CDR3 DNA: TGTGCCAGCAGCGCCGGGACCTTCTCTGGAAACACCATATATTTT

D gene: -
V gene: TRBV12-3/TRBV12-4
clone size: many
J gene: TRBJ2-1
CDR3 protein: CASSKSGLEQFF
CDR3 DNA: TGTGCCAGCAGTAAATCAGGGTTGGAGCAGTTCTTC

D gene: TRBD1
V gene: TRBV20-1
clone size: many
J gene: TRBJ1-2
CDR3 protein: CSARTQGAHGYGYTF
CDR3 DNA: TGCAGTGCTAGGACACAGGGGGCGCATGGCTACGGCTACACCTTC

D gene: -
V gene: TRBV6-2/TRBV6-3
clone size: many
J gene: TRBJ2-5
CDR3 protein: CASSFGPQGETQYF
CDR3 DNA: TGTGCCAGCAGTTTCGGACCCCAAGGGGAGACCCAGTACTTC

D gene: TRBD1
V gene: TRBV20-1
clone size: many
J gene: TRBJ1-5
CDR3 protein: CSAITGALSNQPQHF
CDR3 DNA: TGCAGTGCTATTACAGGGGCTTTGAGCAATCAGCCCCAGCATTTT

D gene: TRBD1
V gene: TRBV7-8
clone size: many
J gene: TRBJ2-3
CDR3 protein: CASTRQGLMDTQYF
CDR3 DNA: TGTGCCAGCACCAGACAGGGTTTGATGGATACGCAGTATTTT

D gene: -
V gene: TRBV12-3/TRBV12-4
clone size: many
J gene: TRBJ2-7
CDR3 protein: CASSSIYEQYF
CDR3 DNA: TGTGCCAGCAGTTCCATCTACGAGCAGTACTTC

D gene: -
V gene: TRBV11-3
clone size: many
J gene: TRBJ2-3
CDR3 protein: CASSPRVRTLTDTQYF
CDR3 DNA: TGTGCCAGCAGCCCCAGAGTCAGGACGTTAACAGATACGCAGTATTTT

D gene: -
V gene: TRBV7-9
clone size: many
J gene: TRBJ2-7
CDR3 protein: CASNRPGSYEQYF
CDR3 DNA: TGTGCCAGCAACCGCCCGGGGTCCTACGAGCAGTACTTC

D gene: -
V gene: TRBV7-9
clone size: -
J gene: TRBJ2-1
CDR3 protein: CASSPGTGGLAGLYNEQFF
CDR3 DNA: TGTGCCAGCAGCCCCGGGACAGGGGGACTAGCGGGTCTCTACAATGAGCAGTTCTTC

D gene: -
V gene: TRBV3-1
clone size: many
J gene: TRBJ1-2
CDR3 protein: CASSQGRRLYGYTF
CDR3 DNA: TGTGCCAGCAGCCAAGGTAGACGGCTCTATGGCTACACCTTC

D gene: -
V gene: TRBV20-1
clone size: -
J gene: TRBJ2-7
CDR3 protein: CSASPGSSYGQYF
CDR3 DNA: TGCAGTGCTAGCCCGGGAAGCTCCTACGGGCAGTACTTC

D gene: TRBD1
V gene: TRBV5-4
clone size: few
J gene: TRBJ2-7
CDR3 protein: CASSGQGGYEQYF
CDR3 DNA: TGTGCCAGCAGCGGACAGGGGGGATACGAGCAGTACTTC

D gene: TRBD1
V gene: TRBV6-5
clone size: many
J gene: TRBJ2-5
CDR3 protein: CASSYSYGGQEQETQYF
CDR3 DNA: TGTGCCAGCAGTTACTCGTATGGGGGACAGGAACAAGAGACCCAGTACTTC

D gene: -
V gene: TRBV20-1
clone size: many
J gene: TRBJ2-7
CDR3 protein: CSTRAKGGAGEQYF
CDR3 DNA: TGCAGTACCCGAGCTAAGGGGGGAGCGGGGGAGCAGTACTTC

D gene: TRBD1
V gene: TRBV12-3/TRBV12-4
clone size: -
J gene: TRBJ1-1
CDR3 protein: CANKTDRGFFLGTEAFF
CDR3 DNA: TGTGCCAACAAAACCGACAGGGGATTTTTTTTAGGCACTGAAGCTTTCTTT

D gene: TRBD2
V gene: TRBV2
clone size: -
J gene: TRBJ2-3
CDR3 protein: CASSSGGTSGVTDTQYF
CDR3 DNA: TGTGCCAGCAGCTCCGGTGGGACTAGCGGGGTAACAGATACGCAGTATTTT

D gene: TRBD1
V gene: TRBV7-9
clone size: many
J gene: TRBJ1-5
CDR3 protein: CASSLGTVSNQPQHF
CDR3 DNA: TGTGCCAGCAGCTTGGGGACAGTTAGCAATCAGCCCCAGCATTTT

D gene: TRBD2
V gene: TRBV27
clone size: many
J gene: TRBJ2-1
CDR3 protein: CASSFLLAGGNEQFF
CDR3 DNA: TGTGCCAGCAGTTTCCTACTAGCGGGAGGCAATGAGCAGTTCTTC

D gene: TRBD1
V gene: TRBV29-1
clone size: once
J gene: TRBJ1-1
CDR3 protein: CSAGQDLNTEAFF
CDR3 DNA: TGCAGCGCAGGACAGGATTTGAACACTGAAGCTTTCTTT

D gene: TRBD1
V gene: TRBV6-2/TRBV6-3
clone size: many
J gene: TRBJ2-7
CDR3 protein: CASSRQGEAYEQYF
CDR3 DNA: TGTGCCAGCAGTCGACAGGGCGAAGCCTACGAGCAGTACTTC

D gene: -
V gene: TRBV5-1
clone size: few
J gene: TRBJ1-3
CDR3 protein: CASSDRVTAGNTIYF
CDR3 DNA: TGCGCCAGCAGCGACCGGGTCACCGCTGGAAACACCATATATTTT

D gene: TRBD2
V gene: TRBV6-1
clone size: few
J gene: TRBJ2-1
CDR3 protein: CASRLAGGPVKEQFF
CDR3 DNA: TGTGCCAGCAGGTTAGCGGGAGGGCCTGTTAAAGAGCAGTTCTTC

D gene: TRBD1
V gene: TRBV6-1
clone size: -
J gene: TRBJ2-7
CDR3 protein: CTSSRLRDRASYEQYF
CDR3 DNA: TGTACCAGCAGTCGACTACGGGACAGGGCCTCCTACGAGCAGTACTTC

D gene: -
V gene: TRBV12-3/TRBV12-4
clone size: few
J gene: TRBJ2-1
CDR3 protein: CASSYTSLEQFF
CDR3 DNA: TGTGCCAGCAGTTACACTAGTCTTGAGCAGTTCTTC

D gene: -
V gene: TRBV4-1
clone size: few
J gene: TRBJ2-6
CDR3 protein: CASSQDRRDRSGANVLTF
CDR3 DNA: TGCGCCAGCAGCCAAGATCGGAGGGACCGCTCTGGGGCCAACGTCCTGACTTTC

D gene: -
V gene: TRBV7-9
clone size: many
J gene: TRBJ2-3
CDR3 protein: CASSLPRTNGNADTQYF
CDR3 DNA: TGTGCCAGCAGCTTACCCCGGACAAATGGCAACGCAGATACGCAGTATTTT

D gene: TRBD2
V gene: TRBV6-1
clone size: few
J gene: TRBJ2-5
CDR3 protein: CASSVKAGVETQYF
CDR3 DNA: TGTGCCAGCAGTGTAAAAGCGGGGGTGGAGACCCAGTACTTC

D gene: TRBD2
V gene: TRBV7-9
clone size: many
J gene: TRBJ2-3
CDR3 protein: CASSTISGRAPDTQYF
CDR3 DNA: TGTGCCAGCAGCACCATCAGCGGGAGGGCCCCAGATACGCAGTATTTT

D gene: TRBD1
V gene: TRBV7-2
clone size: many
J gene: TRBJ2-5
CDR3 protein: CASSFRQGVSETQYF
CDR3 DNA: TGTGCCAGCAGCTTCCGACAGGGGGTATCGGAGACCCAGTACTTC

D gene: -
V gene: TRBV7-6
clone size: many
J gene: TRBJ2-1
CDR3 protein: CASSQSDPYGQFF
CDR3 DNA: TGTGCCAGCAGCCAGTCGGACCCCTACGGGCAGTTCTTC

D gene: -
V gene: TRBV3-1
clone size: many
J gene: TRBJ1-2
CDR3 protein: CASSQVSSGYTF
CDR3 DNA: TGTGCCAGCAGCCAAGTTTCGAGCGGCTACACCTTC

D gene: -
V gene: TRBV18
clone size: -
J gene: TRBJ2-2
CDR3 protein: CASSPDYTGELFF
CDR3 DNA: TGTGCCAGCTCACCCGATTACACCGGGGAGCTGTTTTTT

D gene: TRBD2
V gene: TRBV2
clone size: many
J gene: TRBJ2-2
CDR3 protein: CASSGFASGSSGELFF
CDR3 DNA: TGTGCCAGCAGTGGTTTTGCTAGCGGGAGCTCCGGGGAGCTGTTTTTT

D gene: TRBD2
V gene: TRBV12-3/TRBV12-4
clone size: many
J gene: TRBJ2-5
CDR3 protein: CASSFPSGGGETQYF
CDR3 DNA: TGTGCCAGCAGTTTCCCCAGCGGGGGAGGAGAGACCCAGTACTTC

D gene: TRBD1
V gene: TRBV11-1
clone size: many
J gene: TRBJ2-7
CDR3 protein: CASSFGQVDYEQYF
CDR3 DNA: TGTGCCAGCAGCTTTGGACAGGTTGACTACGAGCAGTACTTC

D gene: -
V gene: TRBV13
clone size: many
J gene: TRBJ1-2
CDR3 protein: CASSLFGVDYGYTF
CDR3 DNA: TGTGCCAGCAGCTTATTCGGGGTAGACTATGGCTACACCTTC

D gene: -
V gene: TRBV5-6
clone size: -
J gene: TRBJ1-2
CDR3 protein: CASSPQARGNYGYTF
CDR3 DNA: TGTGCCAGCAGCCCCCAGGCACGGGGGAACTATGGCTACACCTTC

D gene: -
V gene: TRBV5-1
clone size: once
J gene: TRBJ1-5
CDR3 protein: CASSLWGPENQPPHF
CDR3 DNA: TGCGCCAGCAGCTTGTGGGGTCCGGAGAATCAGCCCCCGCATTTT

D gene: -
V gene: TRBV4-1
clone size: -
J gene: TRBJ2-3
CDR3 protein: CASSQGGGTQYF
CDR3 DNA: TGCGCCAGCAGCCAGGGAGGTGGTACGCAGTATTTT

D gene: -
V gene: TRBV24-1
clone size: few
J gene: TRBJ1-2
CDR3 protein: CATSHRAGPNYGYTF
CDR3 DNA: TGTGCCACCAGCCACCGCGCGGGTCCCAACTATGGCTACACCTTC

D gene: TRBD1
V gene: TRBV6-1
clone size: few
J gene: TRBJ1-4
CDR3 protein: CASSLTGGDEKLFF
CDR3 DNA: TGTGCCAGCAGTTTAACAGGGGGCGATGAAAAACTGTTTTTT